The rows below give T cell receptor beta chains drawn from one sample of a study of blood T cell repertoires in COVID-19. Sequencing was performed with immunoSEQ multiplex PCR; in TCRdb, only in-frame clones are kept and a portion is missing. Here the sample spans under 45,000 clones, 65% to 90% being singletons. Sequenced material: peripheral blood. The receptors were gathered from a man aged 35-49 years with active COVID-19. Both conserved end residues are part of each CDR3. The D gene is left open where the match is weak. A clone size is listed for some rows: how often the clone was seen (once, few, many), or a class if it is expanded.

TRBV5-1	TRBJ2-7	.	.	CASSSRTTALGDYEQYF	TGCGCCAGCAGCTCAAGGACTACGGCCTTAGGAGACTACGAGCAGTACTTC
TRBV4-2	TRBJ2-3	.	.	CASSLKDTQYF	TGTGCCAGCAGCCTTAAAGATACGCAGTATTTT
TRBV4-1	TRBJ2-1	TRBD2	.	CASSQPGLAQNEQFF	TGCGCCAGCAGCCAACCGGGACTAGCGCAAAATGAGCAGTTCTTC
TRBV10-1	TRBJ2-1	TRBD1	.	CASARTGFGEQFF	TGCGCCAGCGCCAGGACAGGGTTCGGGGAGCAGTTCTTC
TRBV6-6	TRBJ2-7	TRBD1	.	CASSAGTANYEQYF	TGTGCCAGCAGTGCCGGGACAGCAAACTACGAGCAGTACTTC
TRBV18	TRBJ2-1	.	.	CASYSGQTDEQFF	TGTGCCAGCTACTCAGGCCAAACCGATGAGCAGTTCTTC
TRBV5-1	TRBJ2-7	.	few	CASSLRGYYEQYF	TGCGCCAGCAGCTTACGGGGATACTACGAGCAGTACTTC
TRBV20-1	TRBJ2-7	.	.	CSASPAIGEQYF	TGCAGTGCTAGTCCAGCGATCGGCGAGCAGTACTTC
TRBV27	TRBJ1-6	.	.	CASTEDRNSPLHF	TGTGCCAGCACCGAAGACAGAAATTCACCCCTCCACTTT
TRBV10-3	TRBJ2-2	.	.	CAIRRDSQGTGELFF	TGTGCCATCAGAAGGGACTCGCAGGGCACCGGGGAGCTGTTTTTT
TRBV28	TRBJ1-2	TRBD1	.	CASESGTGSRGYTF	TGTGCCAGCGAGTCCGGGACAGGCAGTCGTGGCTACACCTTC
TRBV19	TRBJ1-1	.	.	CASSKSHSNTEAFF	TGTGCCAGTAGTAAATCACATTCGAACACTGAAGCTTTCTTT
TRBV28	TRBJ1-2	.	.	CASRVAGYGYTF	TGTGCCAGCAGAGTAGCCGGCTATGGCTACACCTTC
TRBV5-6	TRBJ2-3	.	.	CASSRSQYSTDTQYF	TGTGCCAGCAGCCGATCACAATATTCCACAGATACGCAGTATTTT
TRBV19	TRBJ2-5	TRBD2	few	CASSASGSRETQYF	TGTGCCAGTAGTGCTAGCGGGAGCCGCGAGACCCAGTACTTC
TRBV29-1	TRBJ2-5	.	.	CSVARGETQYF	TGCAGCGTTGCCAGGGGAGAGACCCAGTACTTC
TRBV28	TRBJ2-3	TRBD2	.	CASSFQRENTDTQYF	TGTGCCAGCAGTTTTCAGCGGGAGAACACAGATACGCAGTATTTT
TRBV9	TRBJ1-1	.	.	CASSPAKGGTEAFF	TGTGCCAGCAGCCCCGCCAAGGGGGGGACTGAAGCTTTCTTT
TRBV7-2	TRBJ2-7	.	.	CASSFRQGSHEQYF	TGTGCCAGCAGCTTTAGGCAGGGGAGCCACGAGCAGTACTTC
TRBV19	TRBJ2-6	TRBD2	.	CASSITSGTAGANVLTF	TGTGCCAGTAGTATTACTAGCGGGACGGCTGGGGCCAACGTCCTGACTTTC
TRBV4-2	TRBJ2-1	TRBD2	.	CASSQDRLAGKQFF	TGTGCCAGCAGCCAAGATCGCCTAGCGGGTAAGCAGTTCTTC
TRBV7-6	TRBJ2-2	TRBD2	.	CASSLTSGGNTGELFF	TGTGCCAGCAGCTTGACTAGCGGGGGTAACACCGGGGAGCTGTTTTTT
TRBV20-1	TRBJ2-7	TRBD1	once	CSASLTLDRGSYEQYF	TGCAGTGCTAGTCTAACCTTGGACAGGGGAAGCTACGAGCAGTACTTC
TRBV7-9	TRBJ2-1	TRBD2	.	CASSFPTGTIHNEQFF	TGTGCCAGCAGCTTCCCCACCGGGACTATCCACAATGAGCAGTTCTTC
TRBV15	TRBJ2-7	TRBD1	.	CATSRAIVGTGTHWAYEQYF	TGTGCCACCAGCAGAGCAATTGTGGGGACAGGGACTCATTGGGCCTACGAGCAGTACTTC
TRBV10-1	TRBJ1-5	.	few	CASIPGRPRGNQPQHF	TGCGCCAGCATTCCTGGGAGACCCAGAGGCAATCAGCCCCAGCATTTT
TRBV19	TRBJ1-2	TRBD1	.	CASIPPGQGIYGYTF	TGTGCCAGTATCCCTCCGGGACAGGGGATCTATGGCTACACCTTC
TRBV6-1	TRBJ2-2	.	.	CASSEEGTGELFF	TGTGCCAGCAGTGAAGAGGGGACCGGGGAGCTGTTTTTT
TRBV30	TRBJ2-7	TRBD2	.	CAWSLPRTSGSGEQYF	TGTGCCTGGAGCCTCCCTCGGACTAGCGGGAGTGGCGAGCAGTACTTC
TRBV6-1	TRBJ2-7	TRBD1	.	CASSEDQGAYEQYF	TGTGCCAGCAGTGAAGACCAGGGGGCCTACGAGCAGTACTTC
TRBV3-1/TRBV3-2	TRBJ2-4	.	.	CASSQEPSRGGNIQYF	TGTGCCAGCAGCCAAGAACCGAGCCGCGGTGGAAACATTCAGTACTTC
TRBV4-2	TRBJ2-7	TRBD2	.	CASGLAGGLGEQYF	TGTGCCAGCGGATTAGCGGGAGGGCTTGGGGAGCAGTACTTC
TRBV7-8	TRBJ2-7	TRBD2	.	CASSLGWREDYEQYF	TGTGCCAGCAGCTTAGGATGGCGGGAGGACTACGAGCAGTACTTC
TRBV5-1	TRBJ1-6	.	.	CASSPGQGLEPLHF	TGCGCCAGCAGCCCGGGGCAGGGGTTGGAACCCCTCCACTTT
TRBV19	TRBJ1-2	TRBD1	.	CASSTRKGGGDGYTF	TGTGCCAGTAGTACTCGGAAAGGGGGCGGAGATGGCTACACCTTC
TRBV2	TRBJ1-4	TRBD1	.	CASTQRGTGDEKLFF	TGTGCCAGCACTCAACGGGGGACAGGGGATGAAAAACTGTTTTTT
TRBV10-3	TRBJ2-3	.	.	CAIRSDNTRTDTQYF	TGTGCCATCAGGTCGGACAACACTCGCACAGATACGCAGTATTTT
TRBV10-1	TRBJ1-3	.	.	CASSQNSGNTIYF	TGCGCCAGCAGCCAGAACTCTGGAAACACCATATATTTT
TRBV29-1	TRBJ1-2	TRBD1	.	CSGRQGSDGYTF	TGCAGCGGCCGACAGGGGAGCGATGGCTACACCTTC
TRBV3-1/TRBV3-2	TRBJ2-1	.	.	CASSQDTSNEQFF	TGTGCCAGCAGCCAAGACACTAGTAATGAGCAGTTCTTC
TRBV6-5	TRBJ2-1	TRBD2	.	CASSKRGAGKNEQFF	TGTGCCAGCAGCAAGCGAGGAGCGGGGAAAAATGAGCAGTTCTTC
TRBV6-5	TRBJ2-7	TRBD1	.	CASSRGTGGAYEQYF	TGTGCCAGCAGTCGCGGGACAGGGGGCGCGTACGAGCAGTACTTC
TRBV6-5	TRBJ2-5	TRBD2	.	CASSYSLARRETQYF	TGTGCCAGCAGTTACTCACTAGCGCGGCGGGAGACCCAGTACTTC
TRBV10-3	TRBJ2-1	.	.	CAISDGEEAYNEQFF	TGTGCCATCAGTGATGGGGAGGAGGCTTACAATGAGCAGTTCTTC